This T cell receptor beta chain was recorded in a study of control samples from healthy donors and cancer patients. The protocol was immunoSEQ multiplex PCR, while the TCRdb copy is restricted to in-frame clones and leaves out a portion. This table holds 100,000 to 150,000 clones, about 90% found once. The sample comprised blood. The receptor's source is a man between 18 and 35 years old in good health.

The CDR3 spells CASSPGTSGNTIYF. The CDR3 DNA reads as TGTGCCAGCAGTCCCGGGACATCTGGAAACACCATATATTTT. The V call is TRBV27, the J call TRBJ1-3; TRBD1 might be the D (6 bases). The CDR3 runs 14 residues. The germline V gene has CDR1 MNHEY and CDR2 SMNVEV (reference sequence). V lost 5 bases to trimming and J lost 1 base, with 9 bases between them.